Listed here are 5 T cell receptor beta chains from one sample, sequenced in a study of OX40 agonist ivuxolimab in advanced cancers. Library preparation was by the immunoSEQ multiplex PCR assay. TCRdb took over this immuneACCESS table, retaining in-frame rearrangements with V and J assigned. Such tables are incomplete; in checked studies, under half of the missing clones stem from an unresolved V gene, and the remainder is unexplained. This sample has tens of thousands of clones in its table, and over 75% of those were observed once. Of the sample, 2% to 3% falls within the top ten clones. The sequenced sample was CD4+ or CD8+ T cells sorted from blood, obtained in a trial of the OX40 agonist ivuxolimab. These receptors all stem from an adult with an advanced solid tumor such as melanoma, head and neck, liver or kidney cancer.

CDR3 in amino acids: CASSRGSLGEAFF. CDR3 sequence (DNA): TGTGCCAGCAGTCGGGGGTCCTTGGGTGAAGCTTTCTTT. The rearrangement links TRBV6-5 to TRBJ1-1, with D possibly TRBD1 on 5 matching bases. Per germline, CDR1 MNHEY and CDR2 SVGAGI. The CDR3 has 13 amino acids. V was pared by 5 bases and J by 7 bases, with 14 bases between.

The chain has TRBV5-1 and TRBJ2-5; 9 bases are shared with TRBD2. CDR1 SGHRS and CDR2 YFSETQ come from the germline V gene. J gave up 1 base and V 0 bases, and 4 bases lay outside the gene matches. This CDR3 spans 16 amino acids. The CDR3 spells CASSLGGSGSQETQYF. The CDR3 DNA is TGCGCCAGCAGCTTGGGGGGTAGCGGGAGCCAAGAGACCCAGTACTTC.

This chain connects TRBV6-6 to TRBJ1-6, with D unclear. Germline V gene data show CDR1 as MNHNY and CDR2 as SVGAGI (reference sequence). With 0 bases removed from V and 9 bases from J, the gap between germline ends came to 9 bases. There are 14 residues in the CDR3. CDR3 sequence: CASSYSEGGSPLHF. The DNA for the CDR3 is TGTGCCAGCAGTTACTCTGAGGGAGGTTCACCCCTCCACTTT.

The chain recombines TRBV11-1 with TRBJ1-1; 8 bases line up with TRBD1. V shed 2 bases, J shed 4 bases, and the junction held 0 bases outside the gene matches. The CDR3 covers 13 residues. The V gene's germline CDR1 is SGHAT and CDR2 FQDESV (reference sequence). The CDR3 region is CASSLTGGTEAFF. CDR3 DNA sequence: TGTGCCAGCAGCTTAACAGGGGGCACTGAAGCTTTCTTT.

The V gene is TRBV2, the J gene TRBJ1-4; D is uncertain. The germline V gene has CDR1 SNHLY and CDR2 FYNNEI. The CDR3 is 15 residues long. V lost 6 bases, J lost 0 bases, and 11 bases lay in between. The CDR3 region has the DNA TGTGCCAGCAGGGACGGATCTGCAACTAATGAAAAACTGTTTTTT. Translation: CASRDGSATNEKLFF.